The clone carrying this T cell receptor (beta chain) was counted at least ten times. Each CDR3 protein gets one entry after TCRdb re-called the RT-PCR reads with MiXCR. The sample consists of more than 150,000 distinct CDR3 sequences, 24% of them appearing once. This CDR3 is 17 amino acids long. With V trimmed by 6 bases and J by 0 bases, 12 bases remained unmatched. Germline CDR1 and CDR2: DFQATT and SNEGSKA (reference sequence). The sample is drawn from a study of patients and donors after allogeneic stem cell transplantation. Sequenced: blood, either unsorted or a sorted T cell fraction (not recorded which). The chain couples TRBV20-1 to TRBJ1-1; TRBD1 aligns across 11 bases. The receptor was derived from a human donor who was either an allogeneic HSCT recipient or a stem cell or donor lymphocyte infusion donor (not recorded which). It is not recorded whose cells these are; they may come from a transplant donor. In DNA, the CDR3 is TGCAGTGCCGAGAGATCCGGACAGGGGGCCCTGAACACTGAAGCTTTCTTT. Translating gives CSAERSGQGALNTEAFF.